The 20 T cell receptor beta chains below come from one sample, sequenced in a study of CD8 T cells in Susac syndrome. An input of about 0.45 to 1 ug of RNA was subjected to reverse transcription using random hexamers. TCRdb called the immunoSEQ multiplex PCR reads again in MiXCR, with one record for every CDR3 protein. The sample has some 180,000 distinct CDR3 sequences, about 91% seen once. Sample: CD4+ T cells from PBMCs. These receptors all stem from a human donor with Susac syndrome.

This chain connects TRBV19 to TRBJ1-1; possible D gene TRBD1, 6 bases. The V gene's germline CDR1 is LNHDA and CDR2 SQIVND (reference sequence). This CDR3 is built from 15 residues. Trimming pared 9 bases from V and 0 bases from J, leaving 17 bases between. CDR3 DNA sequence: TGTGCCAGCAAGGGGGAAAGGGGAGTGAACACTGAAGCTTTCTTT. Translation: CASKGERGVNTEAFF. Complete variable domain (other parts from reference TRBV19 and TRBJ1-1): DGGITQSPKYLFRKEGQNVTLSCEQNLNHDAMYWYRQDPGQGLRLIYYSQIVNDFQKGDIAEGYSVSREKKESFPLTVTSAQKNPTAFYLCASKGERGVNTEAFFGQGTRLTVV.

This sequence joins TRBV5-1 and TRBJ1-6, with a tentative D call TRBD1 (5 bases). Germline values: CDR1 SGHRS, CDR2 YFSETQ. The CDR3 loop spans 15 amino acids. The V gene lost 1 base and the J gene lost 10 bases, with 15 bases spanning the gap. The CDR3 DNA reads TGCGCCAGCAGCTTGTCACGGGGACGGGAATCACCCCTCCACTTT. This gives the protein CASSLSRGRESPLHF.

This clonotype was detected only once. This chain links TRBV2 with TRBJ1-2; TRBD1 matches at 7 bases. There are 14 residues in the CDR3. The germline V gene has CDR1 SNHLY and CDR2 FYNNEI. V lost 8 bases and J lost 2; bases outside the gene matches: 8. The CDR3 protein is CASHIQGSNYGYTF. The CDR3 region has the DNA TGTGCCAGCCATATACAGGGGTCGAACTATGGCTACACCTTC.

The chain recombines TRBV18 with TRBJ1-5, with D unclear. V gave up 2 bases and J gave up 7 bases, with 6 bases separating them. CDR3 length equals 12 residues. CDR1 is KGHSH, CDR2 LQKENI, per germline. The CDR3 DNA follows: TGTGCCAGCTCACCAAAGGACCAGCCCCAGCATTTT. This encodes CASSPKDQPQHF.

CDR3 sequence: CASSQETGAGYGYTF. The CDR3 nucleotides are TGTGCCAGCAGCCAAGAAACGGGGGCGGGGTATGGCTACACCTTC. The chain carries TRBV4-2 and TRBJ1-2; TRBD1 might be the D (6 bases). V lost 0 bases and J lost 5, with 13 bases in between. The CDR3 spans 15 residues. In germline, CDR1 is LGHNA, CDR2 YNFKEQ.

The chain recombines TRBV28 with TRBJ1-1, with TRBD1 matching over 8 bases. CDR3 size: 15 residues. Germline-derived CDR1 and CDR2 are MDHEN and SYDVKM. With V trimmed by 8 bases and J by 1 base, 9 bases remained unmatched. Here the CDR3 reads CASLAGGPPNTEAFF. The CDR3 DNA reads TGTGCCAGCCTCGCAGGGGGCCCACCGAACACTGAAGCTTTCTTT.

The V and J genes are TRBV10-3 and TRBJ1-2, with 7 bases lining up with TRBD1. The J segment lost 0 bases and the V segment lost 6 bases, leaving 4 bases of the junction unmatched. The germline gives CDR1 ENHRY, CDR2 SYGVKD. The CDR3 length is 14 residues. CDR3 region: CAISRDSSNYGYTF. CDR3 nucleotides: TGTGCCATCAGCCGGGACAGCTCTAACTATGGCTACACCTTC.

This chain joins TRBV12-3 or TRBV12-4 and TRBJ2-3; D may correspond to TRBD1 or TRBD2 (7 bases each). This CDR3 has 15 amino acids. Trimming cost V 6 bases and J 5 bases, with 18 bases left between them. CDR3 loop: CASSYAAGGGDTQYF. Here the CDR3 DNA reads TGTGCCAGCAGCTACGCGGCAGGGGGGGGAGATACGCAGTATTTT.

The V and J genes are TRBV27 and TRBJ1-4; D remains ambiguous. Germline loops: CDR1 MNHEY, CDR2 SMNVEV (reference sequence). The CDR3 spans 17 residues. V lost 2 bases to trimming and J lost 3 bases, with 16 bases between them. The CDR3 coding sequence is TGTGCCAGCAGTTTAGCGGGCAGTTCTCGGTCTAATGAAAAACTGTTTTTT. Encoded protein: CASSLAGSSRSNEKLFF. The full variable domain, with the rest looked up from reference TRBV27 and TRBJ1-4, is EAQVTQNPRYLITVTGKKLTVTCSQNMNHEYMSWYRQDPGLGLRQIYYSMNVEVTDKGDVPEGYKVSRKEKRNFPLILESPSPNQTSLYFCASSLAGSSRSNEKLFFGSGTQLSVL.

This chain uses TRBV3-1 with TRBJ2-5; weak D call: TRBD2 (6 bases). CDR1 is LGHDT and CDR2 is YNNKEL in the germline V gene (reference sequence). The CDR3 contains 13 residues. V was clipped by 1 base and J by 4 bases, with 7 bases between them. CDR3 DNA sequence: TGTGCCAGCAGCCAAGGGAGGGCAGAGACCCAGTACTTC. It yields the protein CASSQGRAETQYF.

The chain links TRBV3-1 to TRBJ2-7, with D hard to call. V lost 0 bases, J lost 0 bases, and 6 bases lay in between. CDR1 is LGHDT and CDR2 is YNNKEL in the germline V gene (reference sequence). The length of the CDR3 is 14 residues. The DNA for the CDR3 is TGTGCCAGCAGCCAAGATCGCCCCTCCTACGAGCAGTACTTC. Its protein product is CASSQDRPSYEQYF.

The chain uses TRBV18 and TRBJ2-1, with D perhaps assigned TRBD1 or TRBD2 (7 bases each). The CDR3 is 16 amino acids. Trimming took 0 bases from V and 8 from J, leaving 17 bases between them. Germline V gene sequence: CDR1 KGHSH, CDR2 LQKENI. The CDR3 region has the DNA TGTGCCAGCTCACCACCGGGGCAGGGGGGGAAGGATGAGCAGTTCTTC. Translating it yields CASSPPGQGGKDEQFF.

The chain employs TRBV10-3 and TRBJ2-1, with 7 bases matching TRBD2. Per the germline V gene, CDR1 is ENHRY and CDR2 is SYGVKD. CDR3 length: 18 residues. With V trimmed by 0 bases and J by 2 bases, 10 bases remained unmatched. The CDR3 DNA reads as TGTGCCATCAGTGAGTCTACGGGGGGAGGGCTCCCCTACAATGAGCAGTTCTTC. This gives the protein CAISESTGGGLPYNEQFF.

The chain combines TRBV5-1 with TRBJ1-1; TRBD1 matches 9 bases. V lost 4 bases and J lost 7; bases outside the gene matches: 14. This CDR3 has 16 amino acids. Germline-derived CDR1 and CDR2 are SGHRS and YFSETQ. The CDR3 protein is CASSVAPGTGFGEAFF. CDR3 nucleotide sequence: TGCGCCAGCAGCGTTGCTCCCGGGACAGGGTTCGGTGAAGCTTTCTTT.

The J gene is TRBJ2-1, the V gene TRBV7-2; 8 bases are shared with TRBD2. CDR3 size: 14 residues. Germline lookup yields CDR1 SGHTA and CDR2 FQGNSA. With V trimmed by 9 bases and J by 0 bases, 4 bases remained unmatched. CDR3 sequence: CARGAGGSYNEQFF. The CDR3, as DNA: TGTGCCAGAGGGGCGGGGGGCTCCTACAATGAGCAGTTCTTC.

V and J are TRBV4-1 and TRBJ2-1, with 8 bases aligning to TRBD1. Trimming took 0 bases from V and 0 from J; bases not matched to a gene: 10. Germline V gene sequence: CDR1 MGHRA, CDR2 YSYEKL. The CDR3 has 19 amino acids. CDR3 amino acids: CASSQDRSGQASSYNEQFF. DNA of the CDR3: TGCGCCAGCAGCCAAGACCGCTCGGGACAGGCCAGCTCCTACAATGAGCAGTTCTTC.

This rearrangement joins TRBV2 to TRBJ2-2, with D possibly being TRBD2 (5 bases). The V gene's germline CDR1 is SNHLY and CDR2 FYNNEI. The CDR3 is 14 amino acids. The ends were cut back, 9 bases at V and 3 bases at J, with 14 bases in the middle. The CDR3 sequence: CARESRAHTGELFF. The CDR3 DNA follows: TGTGCCAGGGAGTCGAGGGCTCACACCGGGGAGCTGTTTTTT.

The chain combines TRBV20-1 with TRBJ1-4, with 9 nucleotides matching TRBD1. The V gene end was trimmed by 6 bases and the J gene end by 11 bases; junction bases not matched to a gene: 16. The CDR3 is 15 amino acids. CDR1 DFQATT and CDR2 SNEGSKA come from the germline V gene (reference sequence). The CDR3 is CSAPYTGTGLGKLFF. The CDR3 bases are TGCAGTGCCCCATACACCGGGACAGGGCTTGGGAAACTGTTTTTT.

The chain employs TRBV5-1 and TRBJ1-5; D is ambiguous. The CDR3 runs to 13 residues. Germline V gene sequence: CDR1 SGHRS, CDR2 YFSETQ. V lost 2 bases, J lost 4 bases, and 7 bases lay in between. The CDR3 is CASSLRENQPQHF. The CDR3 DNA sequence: TGCGCCAGCAGCTTAAGAGAGAATCAGCCCCAGCATTTT.

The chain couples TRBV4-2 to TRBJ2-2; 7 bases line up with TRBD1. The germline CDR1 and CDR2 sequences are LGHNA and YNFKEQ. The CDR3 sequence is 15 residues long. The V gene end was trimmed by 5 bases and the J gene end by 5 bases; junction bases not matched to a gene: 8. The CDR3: CASSAANRGTGELFF. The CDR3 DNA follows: TGTGCCAGCAGCGCAGCGAACAGGGGAACCGGGGAGCTGTTTTTT.